This T cell receptor (beta chain) was recorded in a study of shared clonotypes between healthy human individuals. Some clones are missing from TCRdb's copy, which holds only in-frame ones; the method was immunoSEQ multiplex PCR. Among fewer than 850,000 clones, about 78% were seen once, and the ten largest hold 1.5% to 2%. CDR1 is SNHLY and CDR2 is FYNNEI in the germline V gene. The CDR3 length is 15 residues. V shed 4 bases and J 4 bases; nucleotides not matched to a gene: 10. V and J are TRBV2 and TRBJ2-7, with 7 bases that match TRBD2. This TCR was sampled from a young woman in good health. Material: memory CD4+ T cells sorted from blood. Subset specified: CD45RA-negative fraction. DNA for the CDR3: TGTGCCAGCAGTGCGGACCTAGCGGTCTATTACGAGCAGTACTTC. Its protein product is CASSADLAVYYEQYF.